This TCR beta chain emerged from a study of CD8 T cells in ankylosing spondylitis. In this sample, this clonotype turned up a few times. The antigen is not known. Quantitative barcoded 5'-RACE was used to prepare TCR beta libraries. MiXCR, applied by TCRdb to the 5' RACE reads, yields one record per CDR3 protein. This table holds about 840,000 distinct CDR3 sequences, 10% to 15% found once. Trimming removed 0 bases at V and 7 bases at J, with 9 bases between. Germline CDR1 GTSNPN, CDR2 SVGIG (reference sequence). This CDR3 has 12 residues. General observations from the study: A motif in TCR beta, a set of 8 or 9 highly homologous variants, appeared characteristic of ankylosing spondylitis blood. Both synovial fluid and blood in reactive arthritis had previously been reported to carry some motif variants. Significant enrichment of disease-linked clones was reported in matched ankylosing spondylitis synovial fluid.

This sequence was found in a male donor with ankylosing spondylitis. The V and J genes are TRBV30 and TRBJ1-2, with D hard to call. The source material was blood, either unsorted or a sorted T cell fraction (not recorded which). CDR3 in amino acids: CAWSVDWFGYTF. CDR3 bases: TGTGCCTGGAGTGTTGACTGGTTTGGCTACACCTTC.